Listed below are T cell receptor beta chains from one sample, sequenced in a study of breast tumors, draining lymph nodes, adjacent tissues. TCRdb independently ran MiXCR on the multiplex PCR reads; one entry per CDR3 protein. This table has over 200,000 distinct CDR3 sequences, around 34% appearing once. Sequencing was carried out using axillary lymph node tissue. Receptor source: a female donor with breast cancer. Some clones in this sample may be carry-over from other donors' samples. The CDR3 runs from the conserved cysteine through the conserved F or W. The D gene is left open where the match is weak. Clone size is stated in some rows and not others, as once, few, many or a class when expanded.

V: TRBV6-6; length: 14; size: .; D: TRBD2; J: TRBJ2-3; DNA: TGTGCCAGCAGTCGCGGGAGAACCACAGATACGCAGTATTTT; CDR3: CASSRGRTTDTQYF
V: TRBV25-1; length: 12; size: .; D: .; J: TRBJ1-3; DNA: TGTGCCAGGTCGAGTTCTGGAAACACCATATATTTT; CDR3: CARSSSGNTIYF
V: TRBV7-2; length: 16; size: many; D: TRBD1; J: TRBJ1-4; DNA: TGTGCCAGCAGCTCCGGAGCCGGGACAGGGAACGAAAAACTGTTTTTT; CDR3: CASSSGAGTGNEKLFF
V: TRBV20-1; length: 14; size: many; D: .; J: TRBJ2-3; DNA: TGCAGTGCTAGGACAGGCCGTAGCACAGATACGCAGTATTTT; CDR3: CSARTGRSTDTQYF
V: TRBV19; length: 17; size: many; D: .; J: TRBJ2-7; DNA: TGTGCCAGTAGTATGAGGGGGGGTACGCTTGGCTCCTACGAGCAGTACTTC; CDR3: CASSMRGGTLGSYEQYF
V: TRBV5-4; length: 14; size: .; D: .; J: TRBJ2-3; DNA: TGTGCCAGCAGCTGGGAAATAGGCACAGATACGCAGTATTTT; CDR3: CASSWEIGTDTQYF
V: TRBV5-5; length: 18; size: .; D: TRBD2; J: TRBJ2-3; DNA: TGTGCCAGCAGCTTAGTAGGACTAGCGGGAGGTGGCACAGATACGCAGTATTTT; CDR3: CASSLVGLAGGGTDTQYF
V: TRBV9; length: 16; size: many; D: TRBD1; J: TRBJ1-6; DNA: TGTGCCAGCAGCGTAGGAGACAGGGGTCTTAATTCACCCCTCCACTTT; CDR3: CASSVGDRGLNSPLHF
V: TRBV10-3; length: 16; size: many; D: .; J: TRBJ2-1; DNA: TGTGCCATCAGTCAAACGGGAGGGGGCCGATTCTATGAGCAGTTCTTC; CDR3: CAISQTGGGRFYEQFF
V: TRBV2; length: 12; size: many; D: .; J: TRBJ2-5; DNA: TGTGCCAGCAGTGGGAATAGGGAGACCCAGTACTTC; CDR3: CASSGNRETQYF
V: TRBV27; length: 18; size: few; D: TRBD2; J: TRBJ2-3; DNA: TGTGCCAGCAGTTTATCCAAGGAGACTAGCGGCTACACAGATACGCAGTATTTT; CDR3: CASSLSKETSGYTDTQYF
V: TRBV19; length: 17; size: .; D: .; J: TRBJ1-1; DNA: TGTGCCAGTAGTATAGAGATAAATCAGGACCTGAACACTGAAGCTTTCTTT; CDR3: CASSIEINQDLNTEAFF
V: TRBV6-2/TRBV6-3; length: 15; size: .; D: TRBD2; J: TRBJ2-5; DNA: TGTGCCAGCAGCCCCACGACTAGCATGCAAGAGACCCAGTACTTC; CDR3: CASSPTTSMQETQYF
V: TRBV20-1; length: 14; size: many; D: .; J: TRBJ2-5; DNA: TGCAGTGCTTGGGGGGAGGAGGATCAAGAGACCCAGTACTTC; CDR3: CSAWGEEDQETQYF
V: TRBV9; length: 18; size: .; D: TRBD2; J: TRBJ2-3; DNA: TGCGCCAGCAGTGATGAGTTATTAGCGGGGACCTCGACAGATACGCAGTATTTT; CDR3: CASSDELLAGTSTDTQYF
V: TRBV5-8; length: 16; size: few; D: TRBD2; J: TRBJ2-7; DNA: TGTGCCAGCAGCTCCGGGACTAGCGGGGGGGCCTACGAGCAGTACTTC; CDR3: CASSSGTSGGAYEQYF
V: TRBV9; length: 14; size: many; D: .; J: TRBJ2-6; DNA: TGTGCCAGCAGCCCACCCGGTCGGGCCAACGTCCTGACTTTC; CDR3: CASSPPGRANVLTF
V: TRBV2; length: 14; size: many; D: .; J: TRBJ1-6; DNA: TGTGCCAGCAGCGGTGAAGGTTCTAATTCACCCCTCCACTTT; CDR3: CASSGEGSNSPLHF
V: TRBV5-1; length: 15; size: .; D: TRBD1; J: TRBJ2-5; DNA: TGCGCCAGCAGCCAGGGGACAGGGGGCCGGGAGACCCAGTACTTC; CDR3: CASSQGTGGRETQYF
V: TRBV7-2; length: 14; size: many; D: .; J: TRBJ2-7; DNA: TGTGCCAGCAGCTTCTGGGGAAGCTCCTACGAGCAGTACTTC; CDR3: CASSFWGSSYEQYF
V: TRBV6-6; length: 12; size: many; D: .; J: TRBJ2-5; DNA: TGTGCCAGCAGCCACAGCGCCGAGACCCAGTACTTC; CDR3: CASSHSAETQYF
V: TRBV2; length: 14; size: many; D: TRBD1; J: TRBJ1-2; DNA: TGTGCCAGCAGACAGACAGGGGGTTCGAGTGGCTACACCTTC; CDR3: CASRQTGGSSGYTF
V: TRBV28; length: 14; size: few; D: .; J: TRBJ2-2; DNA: TGTGCCAGCAGTCAGCCAGGGTTGGGCGGGGAGCTGTTTTTT; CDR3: CASSQPGLGGELFF
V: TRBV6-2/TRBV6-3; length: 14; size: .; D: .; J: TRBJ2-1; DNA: TGTGCCAGCAAACCCCCCACCTTGTATAATGAGCAGTTCTTC; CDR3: CASKPPTLYNEQFF
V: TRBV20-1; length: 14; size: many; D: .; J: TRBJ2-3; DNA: TGCAGTGCTAGAGGGGCGGGGCTCACAGATACGCAGTATTTT; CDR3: CSARGAGLTDTQYF
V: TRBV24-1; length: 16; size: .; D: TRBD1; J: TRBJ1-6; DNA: TGTGCCACCAGTGACCGGGACAGGGTTTATAATTCACCCCTCCACTTT; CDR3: CATSDRDRVYNSPLHF
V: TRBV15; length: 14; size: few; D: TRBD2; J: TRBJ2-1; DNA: TGTGCCACCCTGAGACTAGCGGGAGACAATGAGCAGTTCTTC; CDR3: CATLRLAGDNEQFF
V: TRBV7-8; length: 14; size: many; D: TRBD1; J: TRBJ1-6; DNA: TGTGCCAGCAGCGTGGACAGGAATAATTCACCCCTCCACTTT; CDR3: CASSVDRNNSPLHF
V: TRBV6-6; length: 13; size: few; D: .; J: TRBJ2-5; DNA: TGTGCCAGCAGTCCCCAACTCCAAGAGACCCAGTACTTC; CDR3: CASSPQLQETQYF
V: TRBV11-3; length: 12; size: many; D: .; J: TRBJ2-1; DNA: TGTGCCAGCAGCCGACAGGATAATGAGCAGTTCTTC; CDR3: CASSRQDNEQFF
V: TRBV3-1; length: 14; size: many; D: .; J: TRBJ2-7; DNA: TGTGCCAGCAGCCTCCCAGGTGGGGCCTACGAGCAGTACTTC; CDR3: CASSLPGGAYEQYF
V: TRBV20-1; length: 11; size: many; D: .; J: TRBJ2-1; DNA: TGCAGTGCTAGTGACGCGGGTTTGCAGTTCTTC; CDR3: CSASDAGLQFF
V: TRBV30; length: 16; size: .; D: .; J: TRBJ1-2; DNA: TGTGCCTGGAGTGTACTGTCCGTCAGACCTGGTTATGGCTACACCTTC; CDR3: CAWSVLSVRPGYGYTF
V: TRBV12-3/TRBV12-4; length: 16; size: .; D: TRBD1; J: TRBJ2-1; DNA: TGTGCCAGCAGTTTGAAACAGGGGCCATCCTACAATGAGCAGTTCTTC; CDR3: CASSLKQGPSYNEQFF
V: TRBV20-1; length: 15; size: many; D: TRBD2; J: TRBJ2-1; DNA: TGCAGTGCTAGCCCAGCGGGGGGGGCCTACAATGAGCAGTTCTTC; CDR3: CSASPAGGAYNEQFF
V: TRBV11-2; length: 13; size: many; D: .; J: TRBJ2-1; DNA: TGTGCCAGCAGCTTATTCGTTGGCAATGAGCAGTTCTTC; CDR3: CASSLFVGNEQFF
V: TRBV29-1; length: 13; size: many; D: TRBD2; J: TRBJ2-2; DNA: TGCAGCGTTGCCAGCGGGAGTGCCGGGGAGCTGTTTTTT; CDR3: CSVASGSAGELFF
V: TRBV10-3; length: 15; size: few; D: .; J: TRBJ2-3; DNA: TGTGCCATCAGTGATCTGGGCTCGAGCACAGATACGCGGTATTTT; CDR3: CAISDLGSSTDTRYF
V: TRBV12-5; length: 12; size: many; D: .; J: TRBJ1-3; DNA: TGTGCTAGTGGGATCTCTGGAAACACCATATATTTT; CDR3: CASGISGNTIYF
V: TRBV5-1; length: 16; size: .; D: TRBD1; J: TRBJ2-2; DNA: TGCGGCAGCAGCTTGGCCGGGACAGGGGGGGCCGGGGAGCTGTTTTTT; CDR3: CGSSLAGTGGAGELFF
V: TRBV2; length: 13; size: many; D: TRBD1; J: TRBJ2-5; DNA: TGTGCCAGCAAAACGGGACAGGGTCGGACCCAGTACTTC; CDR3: CASKTGQGRTQYF
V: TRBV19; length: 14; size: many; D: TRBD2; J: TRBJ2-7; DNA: TGTGCCAGTAGTATCGGCGGGGGGGAATACGAGCAGTACTTC; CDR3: CASSIGGGEYEQYF
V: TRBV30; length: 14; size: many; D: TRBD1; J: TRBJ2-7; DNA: TGTGCCTGGAGGGACAGGGCCAGAGTCAACGAGCAGTACTTC; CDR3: CAWRDRARVNEQYF
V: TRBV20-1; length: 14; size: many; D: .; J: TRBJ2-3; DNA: TGCAGTGCTAGATTCAGGGTGAGGGCAGATACGCAGTATTTT; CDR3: CSARFRVRADTQYF